The 4 T cell receptor beta chains listed next were all sequenced from one sample in a study of blood T cells in healthy people across ages. A J-beta primer mix and a sample-barcoded 5' primer were used in a second PCR of roughly 6 to 12 cycles. One entry per CDR3 protein results from TCRdb running MiXCR on the 5' RACE reads. The sample comprises under 2 million distinct CDR3 sequences, about 35% of which are singletons, and 10% to 12% rests with the top ten. Material for sequencing was blood. Source of these receptors: a woman in her 30s in good health.

The genes are TRBV5-1 and TRBJ2-3; TRBD2 matches 8 bases. V dropped 4 bases and J dropped 4; count of bases not matched to a gene: 8. Germline V gene data show CDR1 as SGHRS and CDR2 as YFSETQ. The CDR3 has 15 residues. In DNA, the CDR3 is TGCGCCAGCAGCCGGGCCCGGGAGGGTCCAGATACGCAGTATTTT. It encodes CASSRAREGPDTQYF.

The V and J genes are TRBV12-3 or TRBV12-4 and TRBJ2-7; 7 nucleotides agree with TRBD1. Trimming at V came to 1 base and at J to 5 bases, leaving 11 bases not matched to a gene. This CDR3 contains 16 residues. Here the CDR3 reads CASSLDGRQGVDEQYF. CDR3 DNA: TGTGCCAGCAGTTTAGACGGACGGCAGGGGGTAGACGAGCAGTACTTC.

This clonotype has just a few counts. This rearrangement joins TRBV5-1 to TRBJ2-2; tentatively, D is TRBD2 (5 bases). This CDR3 contains 14 residues. Germline loops: CDR1 SGHRS, CDR2 YFSETQ. V was trimmed by 1 base and J by 6 bases, leaving 10 bases between them. DNA for the CDR3: TGCGCCAGCAGCTTGCTTCCGGGGTCCGGGGAGCTGTTTTTT. It yields the protein CASSLLPGSGELFF.

The rearrangement links TRBV4-2 to TRBJ2-1; 11 nucleotides match TRBD2. Germline CDR1 is LGHNA and CDR2 is YNFKEQ. The ends lost 0 bases at V and 0 bases at J; junction bases unmatched: 10. The CDR3 covers 20 residues. CDR3 residues: CASSQEWGTSGFTSYNEQFF. DNA for the CDR3: TGTGCCAGCAGCCAAGAGTGGGGGACTAGCGGATTTACCTCCTACAATGAGCAGTTCTTC.